Below, 27 T cell receptor beta chains from the same sample are listed, as sequenced in a study of tumor and adjacent non-tumor tissue in lung cancer. Three rounds of nested PCR, following a modified ARM-PCR protocol, produced the TCRbeta library. TCRdb reprocessed the multiplex PCR reads via MiXCR and lists one record per CDR3 protein. The sample includes some 200,000 distinct CDR3 sequences, over 55% of them seen just once. RNA was extracted from bulk tissue without any cell sorting. The sequenced sample was lung tumor tissue. Receptor source: a man between 60 and 75 years old with non-small cell lung cancer.

Of note for this clonotype: A much larger clone is a single base away; this may be a read error. The rearrangement uses TRBV5-1 and TRBJ2-7, with D maybe TRBD2 (5 bases). V was clipped by 0 bases and J by 1 base, with 14 bases between them. The CDR3 has 16 residues. In germline, CDR1 is SGHRS, CDR2 YFSETQ. CDR3 nucleotide sequence: TGCGCCAGCAGCTTGGGGACCGGGAATCCGTCCTACGAGCAGTACTTC. This codes for CASSLGTGNPSYEQYF.

The chain links TRBV29-1 to TRBJ2-5; TRBD1 matches at 7 bases. The germline V gene has CDR1 SQVTM and CDR2 ANQGSEA. This CDR3 is 18 amino acids long. The trim removed 4 bases at V and 1 base at J, leaving 18 bases unmatched. Here the CDR3 reads CSVAKYLLGTAPQETQYF. In DNA form, the CDR3 reads TGCAGCGTTGCGAAGTACCTCCTAGGGACAGCCCCCCAAGAGACCCAGTACTTC.

Comments on this clonotype: Germline and junction disagree at one end, which may indicate a read error. The genes are TRBV24-1 and TRBJ2-1; D may match TRBD1 or TRBD2 (6 bases each). CDR1 is KGHDR and CDR2 is SFDVKD in the germline V gene. The CDR3 length is 14 residues. CDR3 sequence reads: CATTGGGTNNEQFF. The CDR3, as DNA: TGTGCCACCACCGGAGGGGGGACCAACAATGAACAGTTCTTC.

The chain couples TRBV7-8 to TRBJ1-5; D is possibly TRBD1 (6 bases). CDR1 SGHVS and CDR2 FQNEAQ come from the germline V gene. CDR3 length: 15 amino acids. The germline V and J ends were trimmed by 5 bases and 0 bases, with 11 bases remaining between them. The CDR3 loop is CASSMHRVSNQPQHF. CDR3 bases: TGTGCCAGCAGCATGCACAGGGTTAGCAATCAGCCCCAGCATTTT.

About this clonotype: The junction differs from germline at one of its ends, possibly a read error. V gene TRBV12-3 or TRBV12-4 combines with J gene TRBJ1-1; D is possibly TRBD1 (6 bases). The CDR3 is 14 amino acids. The CDR3 protein is CASIIGGLGTEAFF. DNA of the CDR3: TGTGCCAGCATCATAGGGGGGCTTGGCACTGAAGCATTCTTT.

Details on this clonotype: Compared with germline, one end of the junction differs, possibly owing to a read error. The chain is built from TRBV28 and TRBJ1-6; weak D call: TRBD1 (6 bases). The CDR3 is 15 amino acids. Germline assignment: CDR1 MDHEN and CDR2 SYDVKM. The DNA of the CDR3 is TGTGCCATCAGTACCCCCACAGGGACGAGATCACCCCTCCACTTT. It codes for CAISTPTGTRSPLHF.

Concerning this clonotype: A much larger clone differs from this one at a single base, so this may be a read error. This chain uses TRBV5-5 with TRBJ2-3; D is perhaps TRBD2 (5 bases). Per germline, CDR1 SGHKS and CDR2 YYEKEE (reference sequence). This CDR3 contains 15 residues. The CDR3 nucleotides read TGTGCCAGCAGCCCAAGGGCGGCTAGCAGAGATACGCAGTATTTT. This translates into CASSPRAASRDTQYF.

Points on this clonotype: This could be a read error, since a much larger clone is one nucleotide away. The rearrangement uses TRBV20-1 and TRBJ2-1, with TRBD2 identical over 9 bases. The CDR3 spans 16 residues. Germline V gene lookup returns CDR1 DFQATT and CDR2 SNEGSKA (reference sequence). The CDR3 nucleotides are TGCAGTGTAAGGGGGTTAGCGGGGGCCTCCTACACTGAGCAGTTCTTC. Protein sequence: CSVRGLAGASYTEQFF.

This clonotype turned up a few times. A read error may account for a junction end that differs from germline. J is TRBJ2-7 and V is TRBV20-1; D might be TRBD2 (5 bases). The germline V gene encodes CDR1 DFQATT and CDR2 SNEGSKA (reference sequence). The CDR3 contains 14 residues. CDR3 amino acids: CSVPPSGSSYEQYF. The DNA for the CDR3 is TGCAGTGTTCCCCCTAGTGGGAGCTCTTACGAGCAGTATTTC.

The CDR3 sequence: CAISHSTGTRGPQHF. The DNA for the CDR3 is TGCGCCATCAGTCACTCAACAGGGACGCGGGGGCCCCAGCATTTT. This chain joins TRBV4-3 and TRBJ1-5, with D perhaps matching TRBD1 (6 bases). This CDR3 region has 15 residues. Germline V CDR1 and CDR2: LGHNA, YSLEER. V was shortened by 10 bases and J by 9 bases, with 25 bases between the two germline ends.

The CDR3 nucleotides read TGCAGTGCCAATGGAGATATGGACACAGATACGCAGTATTTT. Amino acids: CSANGDMDTDTQYF. The rearrangement links TRBV20-1 to TRBJ2-3; no clear D. Trimming removed 6 bases from V and 2 bases from J, with 15 bases in between. The CDR3 length is 14 residues. From germline, CDR1 is DFQATT and CDR2 SNEGSKA (reference sequence).

This clonotype was detected a few times. This chain joins TRBV10-1 and TRBJ2-3; 10 bases fit TRBD1. This CDR3 is built from 16 residues. Germline V lookup: CDR1 WNHNN, CDR2 SYGVQD (reference sequence). With 3 bases clipped from V and 1 base from J, the junction kept 4 bases outside the gene matches. The CDR3 DNA sequence: TGCGCCAGCAGTGAATTGACAGGGGGCCGCACAGATACGCAGTATTTT. It is translated as CASSELTGGRTDTQYF.

As to this clonotype: The junction differs from germline at one of its ends, possibly a read error. This rearrangement joins TRBV20-1 to TRBJ2-4; TRBD1 might be the D (6 bases). Germline V gene data show CDR1 as DFQATT and CDR2 as SNEGSKA (reference sequence). The CDR3 is 15 amino acids. The CDR3 region has the DNA TGCAATGCTAGAGATATAGGACAGTCTAAAAACATTCAGTACTTC. Protein product: CNARDIGQSKNIQYF.

This clonotype was detected many times. The rearrangement links TRBV28 to TRBJ1-2; the match to TRBD1 covers 7 bases. CDR3 size: 14 residues. V was pared by 6 bases and J by 1 base, with 5 bases of the junction left unmatched. CDR1 MDHEN and CDR2 SYDVKM come from the germline V gene. The CDR3 loop is CASSPGQFNYGYTF. The CDR3 coding sequence is TGTGCCAGCAGCCCGGGACAGTTTAACTATGGCTACACCTTC.

This clonotype occurred once. The chain couples TRBV12-3 or TRBV12-4 to TRBJ2-3; TRBD2 matches at 8 bases. V gave up 1 base and J gave up 0 bases; unmatched junction bases: 18. CDR3 length equals 21 residues. The CDR3 sequence is CASSLVVRGLAGGTSTDTQYF. CDR3 nucleotides: TGTGCCAGCAGTTTAGTTGTGAGAGGACTAGCCGGAGGAACTAGCACAGATACGCAGTATTTT.

This clonotype was seen at least ten times. The genes are TRBV20-1 and TRBJ1-6, with a tentative D call TRBD1 (5 bases). The germline V gene has CDR1 DFQATT and CDR2 SNEGSKA (reference sequence). The CDR3 length is 12 residues. Trimming left V 3 bases short and J 10 bases short, with 10 bases between. CDR3 in amino acids: CSARRRDSPLHF. The CDR3, as DNA: TGCAGTGCTAGGCGGAGGGACTCACCCCTCCACTTT.

This clonotype was observed a few times. J is TRBJ2-1 and V is TRBV4-1; 8 nucleotides line up with TRBD1. Per the germline V gene, CDR1 is MGHRA and CDR2 is YSYEKL. The CDR3 runs 16 residues. The V segment lost 4 bases and the J segment 4 bases; nucleotides outside the gene matches: 9. The CDR3 loop is CASSRNYRGTYNEQFF. The CDR3 nucleotides are TGCGCCAGCAGCCGGAATTACAGGGGGACGTACAATGAGCAGTTCTTC.

As for this clonotype: One junction end does not reproduce the germline sequence, and a read error may be involved. This sequence joins TRBV4-2 and TRBJ2-7, with 10 bases aligning to TRBD2. This CDR3 contains 15 residues. Per the germline V gene, CDR1 is LGHNA and CDR2 is YNFKEQ. The CDR3 region is CVSSQVSAGGYEQYF. DNA for the CDR3: TGTGTCAGCAGCCAAGTGTCAGCGGGAGGGTACGAGCAGTACTTC.

Concerning this clonotype: One end of the junction does not line up with germline, which may come from a read error. The rearrangement links TRBV11-1 to TRBJ2-1, with D perhaps matching TRBD2 (5 bases). CDR1 is SGHAT, CDR2 FQDESV, per germline (reference sequence). The CDR3 runs 17 residues. This CDR3 is CASILSRLEGSNNEQFF. As DNA, the CDR3 is TGTGCCAGCATCTTATCTCGGCTAGAGGGAAGCAACAATGAGCAGTTCTTC.

The table lists this clonotype with a few counts. V gene TRBV4-1 combines with J gene TRBJ2-7; TRBD2 aligns across 7 bases. CDR1 is MGHRA and CDR2 is YSYEKL in the germline V gene. The junction had 7 bases not matched to a gene; V was cut back by 0 bases and J by 2 bases. The CDR3 sequence is 16 residues long. The CDR3 spells CASSQDGGSVTYEQYF. CDR3 DNA: TGCGCCAGCAGCCAAGATGGCGGGAGCGTTACCTACGAGCAGTACTTC.

To note about this clonotype: An end of the junction differs from the germline gene, which may be a read error. This chain uses TRBV11-1 with TRBJ1-6; D gene ambiguous. This CDR3 has 17 residues. Germline CDR1 SGHAT, CDR2 FQDESV (reference sequence). The CDR3 nucleotides are TGTGTCAGCAGCTTAGAAGCGACGAGCTCCTATAATTCACCCCTTCACTTT. Protein product: CVSSLEATSSYNSPLHF. The full variable domain, in which reference TRBV11-1 and TRBJ1-6 provide the parts outside the CDR3, is EAEVAQSPRYKITEKSQAVAFWCDPISGHATLYWYRQILGQGPELLVQFQDESVVDDSQLPKDRFSAERLKGVDSTLKIQPAELGDSAMYLCVSSLEATSSYNSPLHFGNGTRLTVT.

Note on this clonotype: This may stem from a read error, because a much larger clone lies one nucleotide away. The genes are TRBV6-5 and TRBJ2-1; D might be TRBD2 (6 bases). This CDR3 is built from 14 residues. Trimming shortened V by 1 base and J by 7 bases, and 11 bases separated the two germline ends. CDR1 and CDR2 (germline): MNHEY, SVGAGI. The CDR3 sequence: CASSYWEAGNEQFF. CDR3 nucleotide sequence: TGTGCCAGCAGTTACTGGGAGGCGGGGAATGAGCAGTTCTTC.

Concerning this clonotype: The junction departs from the called germline gene at one end, perhaps through a read error. The chain uses TRBV20-1 and TRBJ2-7, with 7 bases aligning to TRBD1. Germline CDR1 and CDR2: DFQATT and SNEGSKA (reference sequence). The length of the CDR3 is 16 residues. The CDR3 spells CSSRDDRQGVSYEQYF. DNA of the CDR3: TGCAGTTCTAGAGATGATCGACAGGGTGTCTCCTACGAGCAGTACTTC.

This chain uses TRBV6-5 with TRBJ2-7, with 8 bases fitting TRBD2. Trimming took 4 bases from V and 0 from J; bases not matched to a gene: 14. CDR1 and CDR2 from the germline V gene are MNHEY and SVGAGI. This CDR3 contains 18 residues. CDR3 DNA: TGTGCCAGCAGTTCTCGTGGCGGGAGGTCTTCCTTCTCCTACGAGCAGTACTTC. This translates into CASSSRGGRSSFSYEQYF.

This clonotype appeared many times. The V and J genes are TRBV20-1 and TRBJ2-3; 9 bases are shared with TRBD2. This CDR3 spans 15 amino acids. The germline V gene encodes CDR1 DFQATT and CDR2 SNEGSKA (reference sequence). Trimming cost V 3 bases and J 6 bases; bases outside gene matches: 10. The CDR3 sequence: CSASGGLAGLDTQYF. The CDR3 nucleotides are TGCAGTGCTAGCGGAGGGCTAGCGGGGTTGGATACGCAGTATTTT.

The gene calls are TRBV12-3 or TRBV12-4 and TRBJ1-6, with D tentatively TRBD1 (6 bases). V dropped 5 bases and J dropped 4 bases, with 15 bases sitting between them. The CDR3 is 16 residues long. This CDR3 is CASSPGGQLYNSPLHF. The CDR3 DNA is TGTGCCAGCAGTCCTGGGGGCCAGTTATATAATTCACCCCTCCACTTT.

This clonotype was counted a few times. The chain employs TRBV20-1 and TRBJ2-7; tentatively, D is TRBD1 (6 bases). V shed 1 base and J shed 2 bases, with 12 bases lying between them. The CDR3 has 14 residues. From germline, CDR1 is DFQATT and CDR2 SNEGSKA (reference sequence). CDR3: CSARVGAKAYEQYF. The CDR3 DNA sequence: TGCAGTGCTAGAGTGGGGGCGAAAGCCTACGAGCAGTACTTC.